A selection of T cell receptor beta chains follows, all from one sample in a study of shared clonotypes between healthy human individuals. Repertoires were generated with immunoSEQ multiplex PCR, while TCRdb's copy carries only in-frame clones and drops some. This table holds about 600,000 clones, more than 95% found once. Source material: naive CD4+ T cells sorted from blood. These receptors were obtained from a woman aged 25 to 45 in good health. The CDR3 runs from the conserved cysteine through the conserved F or W. A D gene is named only where the DNA matches it firmly. Not all rows give a size; the values are once, few, many and, for expanded clones, a class.

V: TRBV5-6
D: NA
J: TRBJ2-1
size: NA
DNA: TGTGCCAGCAGCTTGCAGGAGGTTGAGCAGTTCTTC
CDR3: CASSLQEVEQFF

V: TRBV6-1
D: NA
J: TRBJ1-4
size: NA
DNA: TGTGCCAGCAGTGAGCAGGGAGGGGAAAAACTGTTTTTT
CDR3: CASSEQGGEKLFF

V: TRBV5-1
D: TRBD2
J: TRBJ2-5
size: NA
DNA: TGCGCCAGCAGCTTGGTGGGCGGGAGAGCGGAGACCCAGTACTTC
CDR3: CASSLVGGRAETQYF

V: TRBV28
D: NA
J: TRBJ1-4
size: NA
DNA: TGTGCCAGCAGTTTAATCCATACCACAACTAATGAAAAACTGTTTTTT
CDR3: CASSLIHTTTNEKLFF

V: TRBV28
D: TRBD1
J: TRBJ1-2
size: NA
DNA: TGTGCCAGCAACACAGGACAGGGGGCGTTTGGCTACACCTTC
CDR3: CASNTGQGAFGYTF

V: TRBV19
D: NA
J: TRBJ2-7
size: NA
DNA: TGTGCCAGTAGTTCGGACGTTACCTACGAGCAGTACTTC
CDR3: CASSSDVTYEQYF

V: TRBV18
D: TRBD1
J: TRBJ2-2
size: NA
DNA: TGTGCCAGCTCAACCTACCCCCGGGACAGGGACGCCACCGGGGAGCTGTTTTTT
CDR3: CASSTYPRDRDATGELFF

V: TRBV10-3
D: TRBD1
J: TRBJ1-2
size: once
DNA: TGTGCCAGCACAGGGGGGGTTAACGCAGGCTACACCTTC
CDR3: CASTGGVNAGYTF

V: TRBV19
D: NA
J: TRBJ2-5
size: NA
DNA: TGTGCCAGTAGTCTCCAGGGGAGGGGAGAGACCCAGTACTTC
CDR3: CASSLQGRGETQYF

V: TRBV6-6
D: TRBD2
J: TRBJ2-7
size: NA
DNA: TGTGCCAGCAGGACGGGGGGTCAAGACGAGCAGTACTTC
CDR3: CASRTGGQDEQYF

V: TRBV18
D: NA
J: TRBJ2-3
size: NA
DNA: TGTGCCAGCTCACCACCGGTCACCACCACAGATACGCAGTATTTT
CDR3: CASSPPVTTTDTQYF

V: TRBV5-1
D: NA
J: TRBJ1-2
size: NA
DNA: TGCGCCAGCAGCCTTAACTTCTATGGCTACACCTTC
CDR3: CASSLNFYGYTF

V: TRBV20-1
D: NA
J: TRBJ2-2
size: NA
DNA: TGCAGTGTGGCGGGAACCGGGGAGCTGTTTTTT
CDR3: CSVAGTGELFF

V: TRBV25-1
D: TRBD2
J: TRBJ2-2
size: NA
DNA: TGTGCCAGCCGGGACCGGACTAGCGGGAGGAACACCGGGGAGCTGTTTTTT
CDR3: CASRDRTSGRNTGELFF

V: TRBV9
D: TRBD1
J: TRBJ1-1
size: NA
DNA: TGTGCCAGCAGCCCAGGGGACAGGGGAGGTACTGAAGCTTTCTTT
CDR3: CASSPGDRGGTEAFF

V: TRBV5-5
D: NA
J: TRBJ2-2
size: NA
DNA: TGTGCCAGCAAAGGCCGGGACCCCGAAACTCCCAACACCGGGGAGCTGTTTTTT
CDR3: CASKGRDPETPNTGELFF

V: TRBV28
D: NA
J: TRBJ1-6
size: NA
DNA: TGTGCCAGCAGTTTGGGGGGTTATTCACCCCTCCACTTT
CDR3: CASSLGGYSPLHF

V: TRBV6-6
D: NA
J: TRBJ1-5
size: NA
DNA: TGTGCCAGCAGTTACGAATTCTACCAGCCCCAGCATTTT
CDR3: CASSYEFYQPQHF

V: TRBV18
D: TRBD2
J: TRBJ2-2
size: NA
DNA: TGTGCCAGCTCACCTGGCGGGAGGAGCACCGGGGAGCTGTTTTTT
CDR3: CASSPGGRSTGELFF

V: TRBV5-1
D: NA
J: TRBJ1-1
size: NA
DNA: TGCGCCAGCAGGACTACACAGAACACTGAAGCTTTCTTT
CDR3: CASRTTQNTEAFF

V: TRBV27
D: NA
J: TRBJ2-1
size: NA
DNA: TGTGCCAGCAGTTTATCGGGCAACTACAATGAGCAGTTCTTC
CDR3: CASSLSGNYNEQFF

V: TRBV6-6
D: NA
J: TRBJ2-7
size: NA
DNA: TGTGCCAGCAGCCCTCCCCAGGCCTACGAGCAGTACTTC
CDR3: CASSPPQAYEQYF

V: TRBV5-1
D: NA
J: TRBJ1-6
size: NA
DNA: TGCGCCAGCAGAGAAGCCTCGGACAGCAACAATTCACCCCTCCACTTT
CDR3: CASREASDSNNSPLHF

V: TRBV6-1
D: NA
J: TRBJ2-3
size: NA
DNA: TGTGCCAGCAGCCCGAGGGACGCGCAGTATTTT
CDR3: CASSPRDAQYF

V: TRBV5-4
D: NA
J: TRBJ2-3
size: NA
DNA: TGTGCCAGCAGCGGAACCAGGGGATCAACAGATACGCAGTATTTT
CDR3: CASSGTRGSTDTQYF

V: TRBV28
D: NA
J: TRBJ1-3
size: NA
DNA: TGTGCCAGCAGTTTAGGGTACAGCTCTGGAAACACCATATATTTT
CDR3: CASSLGYSSGNTIYF

V: TRBV19
D: TRBD2
J: TRBJ2-1
size: NA
DNA: TGTGCCAGTAGAACGGGACTAACTTACAATGAGCAGTTCTTC
CDR3: CASRTGLTYNEQFF

V: TRBV28
D: TRBD1
J: TRBJ2-7
size: NA
DNA: TGTGCCAGCAGCCGTCCCGGGACAGGGACCCCTCTCTACGAGCAGTACTTC
CDR3: CASSRPGTGTPLYEQYF

V: TRBV5-6
D: NA
J: TRBJ1-3
size: NA
DNA: TGTGCCAGCAGCTTGGCCGGACTAAACCCTATCTCTGGAAACACCATATATTTT
CDR3: CASSLAGLNPISGNTIYF

V: TRBV4-2
D: TRBD1
J: TRBJ1-2
size: once
DNA: TGTGCCAGCAGCCAGGGTGGCACCGGGACAGGGGTCTATGGCTACACCTTC
CDR3: CASSQGGTGTGVYGYTF

V: TRBV5-6
D: NA
J: TRBJ1-4
size: NA
DNA: TGTGCCAGCAGCAACGTAAAGAGGGACGCAGCAACTAATGAAAAACTGTTTTTT
CDR3: CASSNVKRDAATNEKLFF

V: TRBV5-4
D: NA
J: TRBJ2-3
size: NA
DNA: TGTGCCAGCAGCGTGGCCGGGACTTCTAGGCCGGATACGCAGTATTTT
CDR3: CASSVAGTSRPDTQYF

V: TRBV7-6
D: NA
J: TRBJ2-3
size: NA
DNA: TGTGCCAGCAGCTTCCCGACGAGGGTCGCAGATCATAGCACAGATACGCAGTATTTT
CDR3: CASSFPTRVADHSTDTQYF

V: TRBV7-2
D: NA
J: TRBJ2-4
size: NA
DNA: TGTGCCAGCAGCCTCGGAGGGACAGCTAAAAACATTCAGTACTTC
CDR3: CASSLGGTAKNIQYF

V: TRBV5-6
D: TRBD1
J: TRBJ1-1
size: NA
DNA: TGTGCCAGCAGCTTAAACAGGGGGCGGACTGAAGCTTTCTTT
CDR3: CASSLNRGRTEAFF

V: TRBV5-4
D: TRBD2
J: TRBJ2-3
size: NA
DNA: TGTGCCAGCACCCTGTTGTCGGGAGGGCCTCCAGATACGCAGTATTTT
CDR3: CASTLLSGGPPDTQYF

V: TRBV5-4
D: NA
J: TRBJ2-7
size: NA
DNA: TGTGCCAGCAGCTCAGGACTATTTTCCTACGAGCAGTACTTC
CDR3: CASSSGLFSYEQYF

V: TRBV20-1
D: TRBD1
J: TRBJ1-1
size: few
DNA: TGCAGTGCTATGGGACAGGGGCAAGCTTTCTTT
CDR3: CSAMGQGQAFF

V: TRBV2
D: NA
J: TRBJ2-7
size: NA
DNA: TGTGCCAGCAGAGAGGGGGGCTACGAGCAGTACTTC
CDR3: CASREGGYEQYF

V: TRBV29-1
D: TRBD1
J: TRBJ2-7
size: NA
DNA: TGCAGCGTTGCCGCACCATGGACAGGCAGGGGCTACGAGCAGTACTTC
CDR3: CSVAAPWTGRGYEQYF